This T cell receptor (beta chain) appears in the sequencing data of a study of CD8+ T cells in alopecia areata. RNA was isolated and reverse transcribed to cDNA, the sequencing template. Clones were sequenced by immunoSEQ multiplex PCR, and TCRdb holds only the in-frame ones, with some missing. This table holds approximately 130,000 clones, 60% to 65% found once. Regarding treatment: oral pan-JAK inhibitor, 5-10 mg twice daily. V lost 0 bases and J lost 2, with 5 bases in between. Germline lookup yields CDR1 SGHRS and CDR2 YFSETQ. This CDR3 comprises 13 residues. Concerning this clone itself: The sample carries other DNA sequences with the same CDR3.

Material: CD4+ T cells sorted from blood, obtained at week 4, from a patient treated with tofacitinib. This sequence joins TRBV5-1 and TRBJ2-5, with no clear D. This receptor was obtained from a human donor with alopecia areata. The CDR3 region is CASSLDRQETQYF. CDR3 sequence (DNA): TGCGCCAGCAGCTTGGACAGACAAGAGACCCAGTACTTC. Supplemented by reference TRBV5-1 and TRBJ2-5, the full variable domain reads KAGVTQTPRYLIKTRGQQVTLSCSPISGHRSVSWYQQTPGQGLQFLFEYFSETQRNKGNFPGRFSGRQFSNSRSEMNVSTLELGDSALYLCASSLDRQETQYFGPGTRLLVL.